This T cell receptor beta chain was obtained from a study of blood T cell repertoires in COVID-19. Whole-study context: Material from acute and convalescent COVID-19 was sourced from the United States, Italy and Spain. PBMCs, B-cell-depleted T cells, or T cells provided the cDNA or gDNA that made up the material.

The V gene's germline CDR1 is SNHLY and CDR2 FYNNEI. Trimming removed 7 bases from V and 5 bases from J; junction bases left unmatched: 5. The CDR3 runs 14 residues. Authors' methods: Estimation of nucleated cell counts relied on the amplification of reference gene primers. Sequenced by immunoSEQ multiplex PCR; TCRdb stores in-frame clones only, minus some. V and J calls and clone size are given by that table; D and trimming were obtained from the DNA. This sample has approximately 500,000 clones, with roughly 85% found just once. Material for sequencing was peripheral blood. The sequence derives from a human donor in a cohort sampled during active COVID-19. The gene calls are TRBV2 and TRBJ2-3; 11 bases map to TRBD2. The CDR3 spells CASKRLAGGDTQYF. CDR3 in DNA: TGTGCCAGCAAACGGCTAGCGGGAGGAGATACGCAGTATTTT.